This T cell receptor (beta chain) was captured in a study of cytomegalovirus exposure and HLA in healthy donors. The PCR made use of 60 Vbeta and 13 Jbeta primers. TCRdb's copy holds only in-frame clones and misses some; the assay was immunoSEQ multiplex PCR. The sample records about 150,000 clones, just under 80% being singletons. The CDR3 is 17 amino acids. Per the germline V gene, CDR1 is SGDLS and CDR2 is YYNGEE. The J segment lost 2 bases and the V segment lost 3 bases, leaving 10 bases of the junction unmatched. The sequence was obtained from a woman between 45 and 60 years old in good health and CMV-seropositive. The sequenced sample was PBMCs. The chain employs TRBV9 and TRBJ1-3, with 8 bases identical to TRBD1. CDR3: CASSAGFRGLAGNTIYF. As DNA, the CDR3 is TGTGCCAGCAGCGCAGGATTCAGGGGGCTCGCTGGAAACACCATATATTTT.